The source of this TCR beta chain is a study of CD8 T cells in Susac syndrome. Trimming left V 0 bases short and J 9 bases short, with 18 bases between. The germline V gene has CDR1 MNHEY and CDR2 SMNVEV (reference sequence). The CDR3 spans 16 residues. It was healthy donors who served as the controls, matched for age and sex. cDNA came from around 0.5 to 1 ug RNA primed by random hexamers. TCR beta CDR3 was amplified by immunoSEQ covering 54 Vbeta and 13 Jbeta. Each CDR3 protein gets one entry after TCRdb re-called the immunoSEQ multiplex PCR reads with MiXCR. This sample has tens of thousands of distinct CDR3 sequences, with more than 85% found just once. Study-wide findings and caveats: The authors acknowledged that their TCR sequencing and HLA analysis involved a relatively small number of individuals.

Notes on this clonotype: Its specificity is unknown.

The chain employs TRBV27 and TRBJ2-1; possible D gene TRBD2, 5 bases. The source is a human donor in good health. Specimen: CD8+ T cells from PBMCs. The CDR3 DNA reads TGTGCCAGCAGTTTATCGACGAGTTCGGACTTCTTTGAGCAGTTCTTC. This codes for CASSLSTSSDFFEQFF.